What follows are 11 T cell receptor beta chains derived from one specimen sequenced in a study of metastatic and nonmetastatic thyroid tumors (dated by TCRdb to 2020 to 2021). Libraries were made using PCR. The run used an Illumina HiSeq 4000. TCRdb redid the processing of the public reads, applying fastp at Q25 and MiXCR, and retained in-frame beta chains. The sample profile shows over 40,000 clones; around 10% of them were found once. The ten most abundant clones make up around 21% of the sample. No treatment had been received by any patient before thyroid surgery. Sequencing was done on a sample of blood. These receptors came from a female donor with papillary thyroid cancer or a benign thyroid nodule (not recorded which). Some clones in this sample may be carry-over from other donors' samples.

This clone was detected a few times. This sequence may be a read error, since a much larger clone differs from it by one base. Other DNA sequences within the sample encode an identical CDR3. The gene calls are TRBV3-1 and TRBJ2-1; D remains ambiguous. Germline V gene lookup returns CDR1 LGHDT and CDR2 YNNKEL (reference sequence). V gave up 4 bases and J gave up 5 bases, with 9 bases separating them. The CDR3 is made up of 13 amino acids. As DNA, the CDR3 is TGTGCCAGCAGCCCAGGACCCCACAATGAGCAGTTCTTC. Translating it yields CASSPGPHNEQFF.

The V and J genes are TRBV27 and TRBJ1-2, with D uncertain. The CDR3 has 12 residues. Germline CDR1 reads MNHEY; CDR2 reads SMNVEV (reference sequence). Trimming shortened V by 6 bases and J by 7 bases, and 12 bases separated the two germline ends. The CDR3 nucleotides read TGTGCCAGCAGCCAGGCCGGACGTGGCTACACCTTC. Its protein is CASSQAGRGYTF.

This clone came up a few times. Other DNA sequences of this sample code for an identical CDR3. The rearrangement links TRBV7-6 to TRBJ1-1, with D possibly matching TRBD1 (5 bases). V lost 5 bases, J lost 3 bases, and 19 bases lay in between. Germline V lookup: CDR1 SGHVS, CDR2 FNYEAQ. The CDR3 totals 16 residues. The CDR3 DNA reads TGTGCCAGCAGCCTAGGCGGGGGTATGAGGTACACTGAAGCTTTCTTT. Protein: CASSLGGGMRYTEAFF.

This clone has more than one count but fewer than ten. The CDR3 loop is CASSLGNSNQPQHF. The CDR3 bases are TGTGCCAGCAGTTTGGGTAATAGCAATCAGCCCCAGCATTTT. The chain couples TRBV28 to TRBJ1-5; D gene ambiguous. Germline loops: CDR1 MDHEN, CDR2 SYDVKM. This CDR3 is 14 amino acids long. The V end lost 3 bases, the J end lost 0 bases, and 6 bases lay between the germline ends.

On this clone: Being one base from a much bigger clone, this may be a read error. CDR3 region: CAITAGGPNGDLFF. The CDR3 nucleotides read TGTGCCATCACGGCGGGAGGGCCGAACGGGGATCTGTTTTTT. The chain uses TRBV10-3 and TRBJ2-2, with 9 bases lining up with TRBD2. CDR3 length: 14 residues. In germline, CDR1 is ENHRY, CDR2 SYGVKD.

The sample holds a few counts of this clone. The V gene is TRBV7-9, the J gene TRBJ2-3; no definite D call. Germline lookup yields CDR1 SEHNR and CDR2 FQNEAQ (reference sequence). The CDR3 is 12 residues long. The V end lost 2 bases, the J end lost 4 bases, and 4 bases lay between the germline ends. CDR3 DNA: TGTGCCAGCAGCTTAAGGCCAGATACGCAGTATTTT. Its protein is CASSLRPDTQYF.

The table lists this clone with many counts. The junction departs from the called germline gene at one end, perhaps through a read error. The CDR3 here is CASSLSASGRGDTQYF. The CDR3 DNA is TGTGCTAGCAGCTTATCAGCTAGCGGGCGTGGGGATACGCAGTATTTT. The chain has TRBV7-7 and TRBJ2-3; TRBD2 matches at 8 bases. CDR1 and CDR2 (germline): SSHAT, FNYEAQ (reference sequence). There are 16 residues in the CDR3.

This clone was counted many times. The CDR3 reads CASSPRTSGTDTQYF. CDR3 DNA: TGTGCCAGCAGCCCCAGGACTAGCGGCACAGATACGCAGTATTTT. This chain uses TRBV7-9 with TRBJ2-3; 9 bases line up with TRBD2. The junction had 4 bases not matched to a gene; V was cut back by 5 bases and J by 1 base. CDR1 and CDR2 (germline): SEHNR, FQNEAQ (reference sequence). The CDR3 loop spans 15 amino acids.

The table lists this clone with many counts. This chain connects TRBV2 to TRBJ1-5; D unclear. CDR1 is SNHLY and CDR2 is FYNNEI in the germline V gene. This CDR3 has 14 amino acids. Trimming shortened V by 7 bases and J by 0 bases, and 10 bases separated the two germline ends. The CDR3 nucleotides are TGTGCCAGCACTTGGACGGATAGCAATCAGCCCCAGCATTTT. Its translation: CASTWTDSNQPQHF.

This clone was observed at least ten times. The rearrangement links TRBV29-1 to TRBJ1-2; no clear D gene. The V gene's germline CDR1 is SQVTM and CDR2 ANQGSEA. The CDR3 is 11 amino acids. The ends were cut back, 3 bases at V and 5 bases at J, with 7 bases in the middle. CDR3 sequence (DNA): TGCAGCGTTGAGGGTTCTTATGGCTACACCTTC. Residues: CSVEGSYGYTF. The complete variable domain, with remaining parts taken from reference TRBV29-1 and TRBJ1-2, reads SAVISQKPSRDICQRGTSLTIQCQVDSQVTMMFWYRQQPGQSLTLIATANQGSEATYESGFVIDKFPISRPNLTFSTLTVSNMSPEDSSIYLCSVEGSYGYTFGSGTRLTVV.

This clone was seen repeatedly, ten times or more. V gene TRBV7-9 combines with J gene TRBJ2-1; no reliable D call. The CDR3 runs 10 residues. CDR1 SEHNR and CDR2 FQNEAQ come from the germline V gene (reference sequence). The V gene lost 5 bases and the J gene lost 10 bases, with 6 bases spanning the gap. DNA of the CDR3: TGTGCCAGCAGCGAGAGGGAGCAGTTCTTC. Its protein product is CASSEREQFF.